These 19 T cell receptor beta chains were sequenced from one sample in a study of T cells after yellow fever vaccination. TCRdb fed the 5' RACE reads into MiXCR, producing one record per CDR3 protein. Here the sample spans 300,000 to 350,000 distinct CDR3 sequences, over 3.5% being singletons. The specimen was PBMCs, collected 15 days after the yellow fever booster vaccination. These TCRs come from a man aged 18 to 30 who received the YFV17D yellow fever vaccine.

This clonotype was seen ten or more times. The chain recombines TRBV10-3 with TRBJ2-1, with a possible D match to TRBD2 (6 bases). The CDR3 has 14 amino acids. Looked up from germline, CDR1 is ENHRY and CDR2 is SYGVKD. V lost 7 bases and J lost 8, with 18 bases in between. Here the CDR3 DNA reads TGTGCCATCACGCGGGGCCATGGTGTCGATGAGCAGTTCTTC. Translated, it gives CAITRGHGVDEQFF.

There are many counts of this clonotype. CDR3 loop: CSVGPRTSGGTDTQYF. CDR3 DNA: TGCAGCGTTGGACCCCGTACTTCCGGGGGCACAGATACGCAGTATTTT. This chain joins TRBV29-1 and TRBJ2-3; a possible D gene is TRBD2 (5 bases). The germline gives CDR1 SQVTM, CDR2 ANQGSEA. V was cut by 4 bases and J by 1 base, with 18 bases left in between. CDR3 size: 16 residues.

This clonotype showed up just a few times. The chain combines TRBV25-1 with TRBJ2-3; 9 bases agree with TRBD1. V shed 6 bases and J 5 bases; nucleotides not matched to a gene: 3. In germline, CDR1 is MGHDK, CDR2 SYGVNS. The CDR3 extends over 13 amino acids. CDR3 nucleotide sequence: TGTGCCAGCAGGAGGACAGGGGTAGATACGCAGTATTTT. As protein: CASRRTGVDTQYF. Full variable domain (missing parts from reference TRBV25-1 and TRBJ2-3): EADIYQTPRYLVIGTGKKITLECSQTMGHDKMYWYQQDPGMELHLIHYSYGVNSTEKGDLSSESTVSRIRTEHFPLTLESARPSHTSQYLCASRRTGVDTQYFGPGTRLTVL.

This clonotype was detected ten times or more. The chain employs TRBV6-5 and TRBJ1-2; 9 bases align to TRBD1. V gave up 4 bases and J gave up 8 bases; unmatched junction bases: 11. The CDR3 contains 15 residues. Germline assignment: CDR1 MNHEY and CDR2 SVGAGI. CDR3 region: CASSSTSGTGQGYTF. CDR3 nucleotide sequence: TGTGCCAGCAGTTCAACGTCGGGGACAGGGCAAGGCTACACCTTC.

This clonotype was recorded a few times. J is TRBJ2-1 and V is TRBV4-3, with TRBD1 as a possible D gene (5 bases). Per the germline V gene, CDR1 is LGHNA and CDR2 is YSLEER. V was shortened by 3 bases and J by 8 bases, with 11 bases between the two germline ends. The CDR3 is 13 amino acids. CDR3 region: CASSHDSRHEQFF. DNA of the CDR3: TGCGCCAGCAGCCATGACAGTAGGCATGAGCAGTTCTTC.

This clonotype was counted at least ten times. The chain carries TRBV2 and TRBJ2-7; D is perhaps TRBD2 (6 bases). V lost 4 bases to trimming and J lost 6 bases, with 16 bases between them. The CDR3 runs to 14 residues. The germline V gene encodes CDR1 SNHLY and CDR2 FYNNEI. The CDR3 loop reads CASSVGGSRAEQYF. The DNA of the CDR3 is TGTGCCAGCAGTGTTGGGGGGAGCCGGGCCGAGCAGTACTTC.

This clonotype was counted only a few times. This chain uses TRBV13 with TRBJ1-2; 7 nucleotides line up with TRBD1. The CDR3 spans 14 residues. Losses at the gene ends were 2 bases for V and 8 bases for J; bases not matched to a gene: 8. The V gene's germline CDR1 is PRHDT and CDR2 FYEKMQ (reference sequence). As DNA, the CDR3 is TGTGCCAGCAGCTTAAGTGAGGGGGCGAAAGGCTACACCTTC. Its protein product is CASSLSEGAKGYTF.

Only a few counts were recorded for this clonotype. The chain is built from TRBV7-2 and TRBJ1-2, with 8 bases lining up with TRBD1. With V trimmed by 5 bases and J by 4 bases, 6 bases remained unmatched. There are 14 residues in the CDR3. Germline CDR1 SGHTA, CDR2 FQGNSA. CDR3 sequence reads: CASSPAGQAYGYTF. The CDR3 DNA reads TGTGCCAGCAGCCCGGCGGGACAGGCCTATGGCTACACCTTC.

The gene calls are TRBV5-1 and TRBJ2-1; the D is unclear. The CDR3 has 14 amino acids. Germline loops: CDR1 SGHRS, CDR2 YFSETQ. V shed 1 base and J shed 2 bases, with 7 bases lying between them. CDR3 amino acids: CASSLSWPYNEQFF. The CDR3 coding sequence is TGCGCCAGCAGCTTGAGCTGGCCCTACAATGAGCAGTTCTTC.

This chain connects TRBV5-1 to TRBJ2-1; 8 bases are a match to TRBD2. Trimming cost V 4 bases and J 13 bases; bases outside gene matches: 10. This CDR3 has 13 amino acids. From germline, CDR1 is SGHRS and CDR2 YFSETQ. The CDR3 is CASSRGGEGTQFF. CDR3 sequence (DNA): TGCGCCAGCAGCCGGGGGGGAGAAGGGACTCAGTTCTTC. Supplemented by reference TRBV5-1 and TRBJ2-1, the full variable domain reads KAGVTQTPRYLIKTRGQQVTLSCSPISGHRSVSWYQQTPGQGLQFLFEYFSETQRNKGNFPGRFSGRQFSNSRSEMNVSTLELGDSALYLCASSRGGEGTQFFGPGTRLTVL.

This clonotype was seen ten or more times. V is TRBV12-3 or TRBV12-4 and J is TRBJ2-7; no definite D call. The CDR3 is 12 residues long. Trimming left V 3 bases short and J 3 bases short, with 6 bases between. The CDR3 nucleotides read TGTGCCAGCAGTTTCGCAGGCTACGAGCAGTACTTC. It specifies CASSFAGYEQYF.

This clonotype occurred many times. The chain combines TRBV20-1 with TRBJ2-7; 9 positions agree with TRBD1. Germline V gene data show CDR1 as DFQATT and CDR2 as SNEGSKA (reference sequence). Trimming took 1 base from V and 0 from J; bases not matched to a gene: 7. The CDR3 spans 16 residues. CDR3 sequence reads: CSARGSQGALSYEQYF. The CDR3 coding sequence is TGCAGTGCTAGAGGGTCACAGGGGGCTCTCTCCTACGAGCAGTACTTC.

V gene TRBV7-6 combines with J gene TRBJ2-2; D possibly corresponds to TRBD1 (5 bases). CDR3 size: 15 residues. With 2 bases removed from V and 4 bases from J, the gap between germline ends came to 11 bases. The germline CDR1 and CDR2 sequences are SGHVS and FNYEAQ. CDR3 amino acids: CASSLQGRITGELFF. The CDR3 bases are TGTGCCAGCAGCTTACAGGGCCGGATCACCGGGGAGCTGTTTTTT. Filled out from reference TRBV7-6 and TRBJ2-2, the complete variable domain reads GAGVSQSPRYKVTKRGQDVALRCDPISGHVSLYWYRQALGQGPEFLTYFNYEAQQDKSGLPNDRFSAERPEGSISTLTIQRTEQRDSAMYRCASSLQGRITGELFFGEGSRLTVL.

This clonotype has only a few counts. This sequence joins TRBV4-3 and TRBJ1-6, with a tentative D call TRBD1 (6 bases). V shed 2 bases and J shed 7 bases, with 15 bases lying between them. Germline assignment: CDR1 LGHNA and CDR2 YSLEER. The length of the CDR3 is 16 residues. This chain's CDR3 is CASSQTPGHVNSPLHF. The CDR3 DNA follows: TGCGCCAGCAGCCAAACCCCGGGACACGTCAATTCACCCCTCCACTTT.

This clonotype was recorded a few times. The chain carries TRBV6-2 or TRBV6-3 and TRBJ2-6; D ambiguous. CDR3 length: 14 amino acids. V dropped 9 bases and J dropped 0 bases, with 9 bases sitting between them. CDR1 MNHEY and CDR2 SVGEGT come from the germline V gene. CDR3 region: CARVGVSGANVLTF. The DNA of the CDR3 is TGTGCCAGGGTCGGCGTCTCTGGGGCCAACGTCCTGACTTTC.

Many counts were recorded for this clonotype. The J gene is TRBJ1-2, the V gene TRBV7-9; 9 positions agree with TRBD1. The CDR3 contains 17 residues. CDR1 is SEHNR, CDR2 FQNEAQ, per germline (reference sequence). Germline trimming cut 5 bases from V and 4 bases from J; bases unmatched to any gene: 14. CDR3 loop: CASSPPSGTGLGYGYTF. CDR3 nucleotide sequence: TGTGCCAGCAGCCCGCCGTCGGGGACAGGGCTAGGCTATGGCTACACCTTC.

This clonotype was found many times. This rearrangement joins TRBV7-9 to TRBJ2-2, with TRBD2 identical over 8 bases. This CDR3 is built from 19 residues. Germline assignment: CDR1 SEHNR and CDR2 FQNEAQ (reference sequence). V lost 2 bases to trimming and J lost 5 bases; unmatched junction nucleotides: 16. The CDR3 reads CASSLYPPRSGGRTGELFF. As DNA, the CDR3 is TGTGCCAGCAGCTTATACCCCCCTAGGAGCGGGGGAAGGACCGGGGAGCTGTTTTTT.

This clonotype showed up many times. J is TRBJ2-6 and V is TRBV6-6; 8 bases match TRBD1. CDR3 length equals 19 residues. In germline, CDR1 is MNHNY, CDR2 SVGAGI (reference sequence). J was trimmed by 0 bases and V by 5 bases; bases with no gene match: 12. The CDR3 is CASSHLWDRKLSGANVLTF. CDR3 bases: TGTGCCAGCAGTCACTTATGGGACAGGAAACTCTCTGGGGCCAACGTCCTGACTTTC.

This clonotype was picked up a small number of times. This chain connects TRBV30 to TRBJ2-1, with 9 nucleotides matching TRBD1. Germline CDR1 GTSNPN, CDR2 SVGIG (reference sequence). Trimming removed 4 bases from V and 7 bases from J; junction bases left unmatched: 5. The CDR3 contains 13 residues. The CDR3: CAWKGTGRNEQFF. The CDR3 DNA follows: TGTGCCTGGAAGGGGACAGGGAGGAATGAGCAGTTCTTC. Complete variable domain (other parts from reference TRBV30 and TRBJ2-1): SQTIHQWPATLVQPVGSPLSLECTVEGTSNPNLYWYRQAAGRGLQLLFYSVGIGQISSEVPQNLSASRPQDRQFILSSKKLLLSDSGFYLCAWKGTGRNEQFFGPGTRLTVL.